This T cell receptor (beta chain) was observed in a study of CXCR3-negative and CXCR3-positive naive CD8 T cells. About the research overall: The libraries yielded about 135 million TRB reads, about 1.5 +/- 0.3 million each. Overall study findings and caveats: Across naive subsets, surface CD5 expression was comparable, and TCR strength was inferred from properties of the TRB CDR3.

The CDR3 is 14 amino acids. The libraries of TRB cDNA were constructed through 5' RACE using UMI labels. TCRdb reprocessed the 5' RACE reads; each CDR3 protein has one entry and no DNA is given. This repertoire includes 65,000 to 75,000 distinct CDR3 sequences. Triplicate sorts, approximately 290,000 cells apiece, were made for each CD8+ T cell subset. As concerns this clonotype: The antigen is not known.

This clonotype was sampled from a human donor in good health. Some clones in this sample may be carry-over from other donors' samples. The chain combines TRBV21-1 with TRBJ1-5; the D gene TCRdb calls, TRBD1, cannot be checked with no DNA. TRBV21-1 is termed a pseudogene. Sequencing was carried out using naive CXCR3- CD8+ T cells from blood. Described subset: CD45RO-CCR7+CD27+CD95- naive CD8+ T cells lacking CXCR3 (TNR3-). CDR3 sequence: CASTTSQANQPQHF.